This TCR beta chain was found in a study of neoadjuvant nivolumab and ipilimumab in lung cancer. In the study overall: The combination arm added day-1 ipilimumab 1 mg/kg to nivolumab 3 mg/kg on days 1, 15, 29.

For this clone: Other DNA sequences in the sample encode the same CDR3.

Germline values: CDR1 LNHDA, CDR2 SQIVND (reference sequence). The CDR3 covers 13 residues. The ends were cut back, 3 bases at V and 3 bases at J, with 8 bases in the middle. Produced via immunoSEQ multiplex PCR; TCRdb's table is partial and in-frame only. This table has 26,000 or so clones, over 80% appearing once. The source was tumor tissue, collected after neoadjuvant nivolumab, alone or with ipilimumab, at or shortly before surgery. The genes are TRBV19 and TRBJ1-1; the D is unclear. The sequence came from an adult with non-small cell lung cancer. The CDR3 DNA reads as TGTGCCAGTAGTATCCCCGGGGACACTGAAGCTTTCTTT. It specifies CASSIPGDTEAFF.